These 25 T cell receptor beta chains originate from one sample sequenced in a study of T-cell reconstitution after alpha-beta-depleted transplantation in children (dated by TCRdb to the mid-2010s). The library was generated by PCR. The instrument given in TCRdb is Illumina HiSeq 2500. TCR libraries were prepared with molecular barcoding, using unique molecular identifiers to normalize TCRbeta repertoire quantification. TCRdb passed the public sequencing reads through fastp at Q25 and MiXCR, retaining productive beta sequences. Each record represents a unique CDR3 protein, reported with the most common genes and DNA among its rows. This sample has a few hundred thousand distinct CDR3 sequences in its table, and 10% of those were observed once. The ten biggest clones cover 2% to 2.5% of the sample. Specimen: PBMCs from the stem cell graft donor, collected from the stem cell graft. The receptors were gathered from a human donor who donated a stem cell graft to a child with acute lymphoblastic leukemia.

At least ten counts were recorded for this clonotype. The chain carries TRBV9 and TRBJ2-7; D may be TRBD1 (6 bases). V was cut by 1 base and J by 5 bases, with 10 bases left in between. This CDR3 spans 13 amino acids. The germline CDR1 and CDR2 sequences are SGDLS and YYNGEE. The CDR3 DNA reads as TGTGCCAGCAGCGTAACAGGGTCCCACGAGCAGTACTTC. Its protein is CASSVTGSHEQYF. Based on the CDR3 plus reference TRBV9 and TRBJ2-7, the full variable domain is DSGVTQTPKHLITATGQRVTLRCSPRSGDLSVYWYQQSLDQGLQFLIQYYNGEERAKGNILERFSAQQFPDLHSELNLSSLELGDSALYFCASSVTGSHEQYFGPGTRLTVT.

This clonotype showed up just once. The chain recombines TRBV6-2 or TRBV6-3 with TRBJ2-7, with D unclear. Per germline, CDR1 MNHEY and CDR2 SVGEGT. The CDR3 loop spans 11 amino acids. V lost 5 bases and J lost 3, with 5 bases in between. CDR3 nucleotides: TGTGCCAGCAGTGAGAACTACGAGCAGTACTTC. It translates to CASSENYEQYF.

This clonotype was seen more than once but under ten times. The CDR3 sequence is CASQTQGQIYEQYF. The DNA for the CDR3 is TGTGCCAGCCAAACACAGGGGCAGATCTACGAGCAGTACTTC. The chain recombines TRBV28 with TRBJ2-7, with 7 bases identical to TRBD1. The V gene end was trimmed by 8 bases and the J gene end by 3 bases; junction bases not matched to a gene: 10. Germline V gives CDR1 MDHEN, CDR2 SYDVKM. There are 14 residues in the CDR3. Filled out from reference TRBV28 and TRBJ2-7, the complete variable domain reads DVKVTQSSRYLVKRTGEKVFLECVQDMDHENMFWYRQDPGLGLRLIYFSYDVKMKEKGDIPEGYSVSREKKERFSLILESASTNQTSMYLCASQTQGQIYEQYFGPGTRLTVT.

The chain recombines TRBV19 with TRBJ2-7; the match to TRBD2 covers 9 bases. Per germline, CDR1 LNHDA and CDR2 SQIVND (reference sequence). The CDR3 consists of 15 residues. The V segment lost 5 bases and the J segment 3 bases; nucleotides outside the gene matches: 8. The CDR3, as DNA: TGTGCCAGTAGTGTAAGTAGCGGGAGCGGCTACGAGCAGTACTTC. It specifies CASSVSSGSGYEQYF.

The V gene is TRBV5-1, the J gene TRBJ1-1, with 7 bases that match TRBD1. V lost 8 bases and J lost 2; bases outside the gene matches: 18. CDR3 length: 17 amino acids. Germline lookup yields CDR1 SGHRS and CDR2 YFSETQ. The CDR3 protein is CASTRTSGGQINTEAFF. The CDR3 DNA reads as TGCGCCAGTACTCGGACATCGGGGGGACAGATAAACACTGAAGCTTTCTTT.

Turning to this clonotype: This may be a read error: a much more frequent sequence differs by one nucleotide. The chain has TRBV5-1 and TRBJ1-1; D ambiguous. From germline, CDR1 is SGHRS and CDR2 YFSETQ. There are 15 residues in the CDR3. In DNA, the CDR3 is TGCGACAGCAGCTTGGACTTCGGGGAATACACTGAAGCTTTCTTT. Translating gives CDSSLDFGEYTEAFF.

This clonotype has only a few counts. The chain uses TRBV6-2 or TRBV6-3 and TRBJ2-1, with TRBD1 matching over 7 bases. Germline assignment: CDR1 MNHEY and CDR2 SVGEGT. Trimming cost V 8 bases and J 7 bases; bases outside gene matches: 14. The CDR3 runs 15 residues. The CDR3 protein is CASRQGRGAINEQFF. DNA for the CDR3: TGTGCCAGCCGACAGGGTAGAGGGGCGATAAATGAGCAGTTCTTC.

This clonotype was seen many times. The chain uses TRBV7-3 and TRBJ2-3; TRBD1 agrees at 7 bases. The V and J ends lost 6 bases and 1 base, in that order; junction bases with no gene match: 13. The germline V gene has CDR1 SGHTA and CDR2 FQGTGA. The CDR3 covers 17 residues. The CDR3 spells CASRASHRGIGTDTQYF. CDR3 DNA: TGTGCCAGCAGGGCATCCCACAGGGGAATTGGCACAGATACGCAGTATTTT.

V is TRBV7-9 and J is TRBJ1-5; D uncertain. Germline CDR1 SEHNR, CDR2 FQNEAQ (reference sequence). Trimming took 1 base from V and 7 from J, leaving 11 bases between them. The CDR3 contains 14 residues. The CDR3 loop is CASSLGYGSQPQHF. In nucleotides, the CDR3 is TGTGCCAGCAGCTTAGGTTACGGGTCCCAGCCCCAGCATTTT. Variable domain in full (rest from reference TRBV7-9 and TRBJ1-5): DTGVSQNPRHKITKRGQNVTFRCDPISEHNRLYWYRQTLGQGPEFLTYFQNEAQLEKSRLLSDRFSAERPKGSFSTLEIQRTEQGDSAMYLCASSLGYGSQPQHFGDGTRLSIL.

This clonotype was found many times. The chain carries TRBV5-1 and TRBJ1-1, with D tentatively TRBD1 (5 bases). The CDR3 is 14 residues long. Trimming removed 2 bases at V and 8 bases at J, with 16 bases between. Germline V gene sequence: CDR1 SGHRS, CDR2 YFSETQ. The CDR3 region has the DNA TGCGCCAGCAGCTTTTATCAGGGAAGTTTGGAAGCTTTCTTT. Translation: CASSFYQGSLEAFF.

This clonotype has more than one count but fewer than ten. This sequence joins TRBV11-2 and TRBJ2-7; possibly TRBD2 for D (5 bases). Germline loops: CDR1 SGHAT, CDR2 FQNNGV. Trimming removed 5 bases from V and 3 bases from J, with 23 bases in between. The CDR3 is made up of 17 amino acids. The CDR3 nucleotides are TGTGCCAGCAGCCCCTGGGGAGAGCTCGGTGTCTACTACGAGCAGTACTTC. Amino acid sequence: CASSPWGELGVYYEQYF.

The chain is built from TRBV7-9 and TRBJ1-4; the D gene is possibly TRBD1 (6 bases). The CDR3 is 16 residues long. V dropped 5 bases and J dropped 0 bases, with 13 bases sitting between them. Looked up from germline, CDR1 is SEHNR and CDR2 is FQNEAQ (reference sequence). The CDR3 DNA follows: TGTGCCAGCAGCCTACAGGGTTTGGCAACTAATGAAAAACTGTTTTTT. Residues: CASSLQGLATNEKLFF.

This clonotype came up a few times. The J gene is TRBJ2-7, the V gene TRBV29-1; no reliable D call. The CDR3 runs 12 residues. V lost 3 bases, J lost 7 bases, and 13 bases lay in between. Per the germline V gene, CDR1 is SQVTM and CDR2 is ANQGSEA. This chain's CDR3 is CSVDGPGREQYF. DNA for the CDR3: TGCAGCGTTGACGGACCGGGCAGGGAGCAGTACTTC.

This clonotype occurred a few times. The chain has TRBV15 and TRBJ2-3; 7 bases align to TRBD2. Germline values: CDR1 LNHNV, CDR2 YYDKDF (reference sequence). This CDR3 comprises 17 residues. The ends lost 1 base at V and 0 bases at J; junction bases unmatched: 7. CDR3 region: CATSRVPSGGSTDTQYF. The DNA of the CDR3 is TGTGCCACCAGCAGAGTCCCTAGCGGAGGGAGCACAGATACGCAGTATTTT.

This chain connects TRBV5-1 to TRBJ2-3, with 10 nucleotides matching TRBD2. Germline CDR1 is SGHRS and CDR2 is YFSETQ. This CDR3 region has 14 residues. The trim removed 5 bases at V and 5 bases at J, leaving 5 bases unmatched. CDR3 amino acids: CASSSSGSQDTQYF. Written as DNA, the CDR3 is TGCGCCAGCAGTTCTAGCGGGAGCCAAGATACGCAGTATTTT.

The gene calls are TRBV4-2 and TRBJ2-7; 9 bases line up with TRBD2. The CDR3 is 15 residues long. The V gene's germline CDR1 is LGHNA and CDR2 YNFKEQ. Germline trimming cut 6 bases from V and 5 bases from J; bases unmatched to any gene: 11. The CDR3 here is CASSPSGNSPHEQYF. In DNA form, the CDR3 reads TGTGCCAGCAGTCCTAGCGGGAACTCCCCCCACGAGCAGTACTTC.

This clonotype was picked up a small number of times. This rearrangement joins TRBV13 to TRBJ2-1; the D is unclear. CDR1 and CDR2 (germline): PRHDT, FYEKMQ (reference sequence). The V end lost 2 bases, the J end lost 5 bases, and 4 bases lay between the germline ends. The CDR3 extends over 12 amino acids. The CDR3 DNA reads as TGTGCCAGCAGCTTATTCGACAATGAGCAGTTCTTC. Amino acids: CASSLFDNEQFF.

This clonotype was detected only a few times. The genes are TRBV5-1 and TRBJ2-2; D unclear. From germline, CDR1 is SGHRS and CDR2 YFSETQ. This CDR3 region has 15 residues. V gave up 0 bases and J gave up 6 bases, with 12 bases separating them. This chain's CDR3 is CASSLGRLSAGELFF. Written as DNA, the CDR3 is TGCGCCAGCAGCTTGGGGAGACTCTCTGCCGGGGAGCTGTTTTTT.

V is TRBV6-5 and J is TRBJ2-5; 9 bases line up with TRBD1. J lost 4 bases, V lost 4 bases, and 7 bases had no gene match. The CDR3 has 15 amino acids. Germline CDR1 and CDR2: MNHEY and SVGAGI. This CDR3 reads CASSSPGQGGETQYF. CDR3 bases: TGTGCCAGCAGTTCTCCGGGACAGGGTGGAGAGACCCAGTACTTC.

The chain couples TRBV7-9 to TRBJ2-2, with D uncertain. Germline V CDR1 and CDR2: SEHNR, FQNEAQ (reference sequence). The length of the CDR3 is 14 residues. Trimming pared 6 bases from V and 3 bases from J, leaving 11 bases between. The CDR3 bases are TGTGCCAGCAGGAGAGTACCATACACCGGGGAGCTGTTTTTT. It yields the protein CASRRVPYTGELFF.

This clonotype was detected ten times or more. The CDR3 is CASSPEGQGAYEQYF. The CDR3 DNA reads TGCGCCAGCAGCCCCGAGGGACAGGGGGCCTACGAGCAGTACTTC. The V gene is TRBV5-1, the J gene TRBJ2-7; 11 positions match TRBD1. Per the germline V gene, CDR1 is SGHRS and CDR2 is YFSETQ. This CDR3 spans 15 amino acids. V dropped 4 bases and J dropped 2; count of bases not matched to a gene: 5.

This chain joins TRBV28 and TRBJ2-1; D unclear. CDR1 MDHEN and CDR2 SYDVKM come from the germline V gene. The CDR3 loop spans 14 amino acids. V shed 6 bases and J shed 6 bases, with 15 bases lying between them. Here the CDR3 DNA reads TGTGCCAGCAGCCCGACCGGCGAGTTCAATGAGCAGTTCTTC. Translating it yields CASSPTGEFNEQFF.

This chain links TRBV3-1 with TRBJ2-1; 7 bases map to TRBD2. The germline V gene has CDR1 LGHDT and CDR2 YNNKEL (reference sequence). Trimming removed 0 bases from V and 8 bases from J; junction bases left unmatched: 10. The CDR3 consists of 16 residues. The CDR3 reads CASSQDAAGEGYEQFF. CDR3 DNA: TGTGCCAGCAGCCAAGACGCGGCGGGAGAAGGCTATGAGCAGTTCTTC.

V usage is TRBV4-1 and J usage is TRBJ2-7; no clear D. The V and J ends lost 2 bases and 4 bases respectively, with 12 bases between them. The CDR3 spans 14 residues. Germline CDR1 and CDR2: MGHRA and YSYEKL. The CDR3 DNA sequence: TGCGCCAGCAGCCAATCCTTTGACGGATACGAGCAGTACTTC. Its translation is CASSQSFDGYEQYF.

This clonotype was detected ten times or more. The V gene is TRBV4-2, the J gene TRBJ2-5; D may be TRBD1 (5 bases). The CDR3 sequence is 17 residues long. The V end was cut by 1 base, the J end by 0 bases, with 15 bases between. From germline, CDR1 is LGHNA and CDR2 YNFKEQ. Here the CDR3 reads CASSQGGLVGYQETQYF. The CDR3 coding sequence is TGTGCCAGCAGCCAAGGGGGCCTTGTGGGGTACCAAGAGACCCAGTACTTC.